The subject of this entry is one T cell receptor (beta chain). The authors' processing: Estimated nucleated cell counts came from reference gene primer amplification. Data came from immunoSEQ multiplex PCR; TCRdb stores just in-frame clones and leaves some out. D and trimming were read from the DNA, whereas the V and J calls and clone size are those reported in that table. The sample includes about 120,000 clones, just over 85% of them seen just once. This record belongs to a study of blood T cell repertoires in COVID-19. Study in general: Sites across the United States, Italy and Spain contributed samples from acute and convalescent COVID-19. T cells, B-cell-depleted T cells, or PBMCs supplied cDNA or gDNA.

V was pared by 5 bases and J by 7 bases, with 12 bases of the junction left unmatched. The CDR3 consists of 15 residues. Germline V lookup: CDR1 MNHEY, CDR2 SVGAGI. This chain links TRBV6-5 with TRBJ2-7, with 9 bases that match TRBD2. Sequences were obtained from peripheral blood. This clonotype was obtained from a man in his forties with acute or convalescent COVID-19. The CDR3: CASSIAGAGSGEQYF. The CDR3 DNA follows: TGTGCCAGCAGTATAGCGGGAGCGGGGTCAGGAGAGCAGTACTTC.